A selection of T cell receptor beta chains follows, all from one sample in a study of CD8+CD57+ T cells in acquired aplastic anemia. TCRdb independently ran MiXCR on the reads; one entry per CDR3 protein. Of some 170,000 distinct CDR3 sequences listed, 71% are singletons. Sequencing was done on a sample of sorted CD4+, CD8+, or CD8+CD57+ T cells (not recorded which) from PBMCs. These receptors originate from a human donor with aplastic anemia. The CDR3 runs from the conserved cysteine through the conserved F or W. The order of the fields is J gene, V gene, clone size, D gene, CDR3 DNA, CDR3 protein. A D gene is named only where the DNA matches it firmly. Size tells how often a clone was seen (once, few, many) or the class of an expanded clone, and some rows leave it out.

>TRBJ2-7|TRBV4-2|many|-
TGTGCCAGCAGCCAAGGCGAGGGCGAGCAGTACTTC
CASSQGEGEQYF
>TRBJ1-1|TRBV7-3|-|-
TGTGCCAGCAGCGATCCGGGACGGATGAACACTGAAGCTTTCTTT
CASSDPGRMNTEAFF
>TRBJ2-7|TRBV5-1|once|TRBD2
TGCGCCAGCAGCCCGGGACTAGCGGGAGAGCAGTACTTC
CASSPGLAGEQYF
>TRBJ1-6|TRBV7-6|-|-
TGTGCCAGCAGCTTAGCGACGCTCCCCAATTCACCCCTCCACTTT
CASSLATLPNSPLHF
>TRBJ2-2|TRBV19|-|TRBD2
TGTGCCGTATCCGGGACTATCAACACCGGGGAGCTGTTTTTT
CAVSGTINTGELFF
>TRBJ2-6|TRBV6-9|-|-
TGTGCCAGCAGTGTCCCTGGGGCCAACGTCCTGACTTTC
CASSVPGANVLTF
>TRBJ2-7|TRBV10-1|-|-
TGCGCCAGCAGTGAAGGCTCTACTTTGCAGTGCTTC
CASSEGSTLQCF
>TRBJ2-7|TRBV25-1|few|-
TGTGCCAGCAGTGATCGATACGAGCAGTACTTC
CASSDRYEQYF
>TRBJ1-1|TRBV20-1|-|-
TGCAGTGCTAGTCCGGGACACACAGAAGCTTTCTTT
CSASPGHTEAFF
>TRBJ2-7|TRBV2|-|-
TGTGCCAGCAGAGGTACTGGTTACGAGCAGTACTTC
CASRGTGYEQYF